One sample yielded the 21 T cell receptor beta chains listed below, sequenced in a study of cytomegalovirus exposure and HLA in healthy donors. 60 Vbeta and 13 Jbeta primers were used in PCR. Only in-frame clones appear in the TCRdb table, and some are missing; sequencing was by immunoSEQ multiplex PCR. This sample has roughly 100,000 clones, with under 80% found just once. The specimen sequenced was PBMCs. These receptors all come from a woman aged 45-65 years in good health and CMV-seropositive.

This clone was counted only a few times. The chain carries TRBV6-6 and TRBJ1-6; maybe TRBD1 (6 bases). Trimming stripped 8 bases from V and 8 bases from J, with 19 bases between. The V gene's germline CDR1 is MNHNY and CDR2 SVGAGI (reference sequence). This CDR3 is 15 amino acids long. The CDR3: CASRSEGVGYSPLHF. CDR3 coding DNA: TGTGCCAGCCGTTCTGAGGGGGTAGGATATTCACCCCTCCACTTT.

The CDR3 nucleotides are TGTGCCAGCAGTTACCTTCAGGGTGCGGCTATAGGAGCTTTCTTT. Protein product: CASSYLQGAAIGAFF. The V and J genes are TRBV6-5 and TRBJ1-1, with D maybe TRBD1 (5 bases). The CDR3 extends over 15 amino acids. V was trimmed by 2 bases and J by 10 bases, leaving 20 bases between them. CDR1 is MNHEY, CDR2 SVGAGI, per germline.

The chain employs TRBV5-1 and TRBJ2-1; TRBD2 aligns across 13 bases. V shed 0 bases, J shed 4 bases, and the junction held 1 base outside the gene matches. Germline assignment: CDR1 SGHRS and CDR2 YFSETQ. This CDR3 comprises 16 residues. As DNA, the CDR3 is TGCGCCAGCAGCTTGGAACTAGCGGGGGGGTACAATGAGCAGTTCTTC. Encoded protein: CASSLELAGGYNEQFF.

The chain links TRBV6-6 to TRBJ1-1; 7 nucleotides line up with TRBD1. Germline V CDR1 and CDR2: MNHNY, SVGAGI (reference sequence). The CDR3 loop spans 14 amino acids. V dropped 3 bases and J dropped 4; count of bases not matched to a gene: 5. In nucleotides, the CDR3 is TGTGCCAGCAGTTATCGACAGGGTAGCACTGAAGCTTTCTTT. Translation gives CASSYRQGSTEAFF.

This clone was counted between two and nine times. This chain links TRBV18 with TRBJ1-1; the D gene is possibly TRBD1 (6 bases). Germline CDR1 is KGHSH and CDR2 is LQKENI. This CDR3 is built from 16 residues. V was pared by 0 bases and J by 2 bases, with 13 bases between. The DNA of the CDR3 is TGTGCCAGCTCACCACCGTCAATAGGGACAAACACTGAAGCTTTCTTT. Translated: CASSPPSIGTNTEAFF.

Written as DNA, the CDR3 is TGCGCCAGCAGCTTGCCAGGCAGGACTAGCACAGATACGCAGTATTTT. Protein product: CASSLPGRTSTDTQYF. The chain joins TRBV5-1 to TRBJ2-3; D might be TRBD2 (5 bases). The germline V gene encodes CDR1 SGHRS and CDR2 YFSETQ. There are 16 residues in the CDR3. V lost 1 base, J lost 0 bases, and 12 bases lay in between.

The CDR3 DNA reads TGTGCCAGCAGCGGAACTAGCGGGTGGAACACCGGGGAGCTGTTTTTT. Residues: CASSGTSGWNTGELFF. This chain connects TRBV9 to TRBJ2-2, with 9 bases matching TRBD2. V dropped 3 bases and J dropped 1; count of bases not matched to a gene: 4. This CDR3 spans 16 amino acids. From germline, CDR1 is SGDLS and CDR2 YYNGEE.

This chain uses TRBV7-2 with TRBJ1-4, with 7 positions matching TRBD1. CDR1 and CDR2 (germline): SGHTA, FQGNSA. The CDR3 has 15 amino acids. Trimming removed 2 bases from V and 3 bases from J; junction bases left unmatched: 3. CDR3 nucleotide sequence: TGTGCCAGCAGCTTAAACAGGGGAGCTAATGAAAAACTGTTTTTT. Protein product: CASSLNRGANEKLFF. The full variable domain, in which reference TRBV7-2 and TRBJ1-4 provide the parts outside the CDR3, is GAGVSQSPSNKVTEKGKDVELRCDPISGHTALYWYRQSLGQGLEFLIYFQGNSAPDKSGLPSDRFSAERTGGSVSTLTIQRTQQEDSAVYLCASSLNRGANEKLFFGSGTQLSVL.

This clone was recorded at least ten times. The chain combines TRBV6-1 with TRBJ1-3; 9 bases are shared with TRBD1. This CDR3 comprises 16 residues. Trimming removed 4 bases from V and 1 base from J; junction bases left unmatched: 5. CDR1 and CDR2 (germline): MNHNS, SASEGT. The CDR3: CASSATGGRSGNTIYF. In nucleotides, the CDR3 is TGTGCCAGCAGTGCAACAGGGGGCAGATCTGGAAACACCATATATTTT.

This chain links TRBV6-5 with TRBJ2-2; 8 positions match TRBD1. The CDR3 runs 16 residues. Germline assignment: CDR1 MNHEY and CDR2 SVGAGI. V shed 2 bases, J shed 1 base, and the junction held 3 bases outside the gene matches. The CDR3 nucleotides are TGTGCCAGCAGTTACAAGGGACAGGTGAACACCGGGGAGCTGTTTTTT. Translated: CASSYKGQVNTGELFF.

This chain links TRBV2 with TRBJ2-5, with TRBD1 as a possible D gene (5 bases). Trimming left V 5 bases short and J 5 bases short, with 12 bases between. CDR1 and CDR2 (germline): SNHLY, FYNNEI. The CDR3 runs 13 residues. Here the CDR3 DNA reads TGTGCCAGCAGTAGGGGTTCAGTCGAGACCCAGTACTTC. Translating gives CASSRGSVETQYF.

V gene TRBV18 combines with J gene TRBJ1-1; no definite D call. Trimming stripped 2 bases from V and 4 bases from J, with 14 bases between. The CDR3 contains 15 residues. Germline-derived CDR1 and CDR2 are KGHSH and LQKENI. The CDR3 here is CASSPDGSPGTEAFF. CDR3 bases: TGTGCCAGCTCACCAGACGGATCTCCGGGCACTGAAGCTTTCTTT.

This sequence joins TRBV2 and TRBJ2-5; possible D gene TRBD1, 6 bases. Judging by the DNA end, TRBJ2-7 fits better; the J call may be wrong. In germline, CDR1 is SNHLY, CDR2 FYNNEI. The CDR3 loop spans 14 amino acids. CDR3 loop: CASTVQQGYYEQYF. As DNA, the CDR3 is TGTGCCAGCACGGTCCAACAGGGCTACTACGAGCAGTACTTC.

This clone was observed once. CDR3 amino acids: CSAAWTGEREQYF. The CDR3 nucleotides read TGCAGCGCCGCATGGACAGGGGAGAGGGAGCAGTACTTC. The gene calls are TRBV29-1 and TRBJ2-7; TRBD1 aligns across 9 bases. With V trimmed by 7 bases and J by 7 bases, 11 bases remained unmatched. Germline CDR1 is SQVTM and CDR2 is ANQGSEA. CDR3 length equals 13 residues.

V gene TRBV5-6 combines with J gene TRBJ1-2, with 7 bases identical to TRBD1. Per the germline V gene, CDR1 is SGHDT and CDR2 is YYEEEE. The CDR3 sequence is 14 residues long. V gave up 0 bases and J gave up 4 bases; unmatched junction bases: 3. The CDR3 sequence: CASSLAQGGYGYTF. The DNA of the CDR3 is TGTGCCAGCAGCTTGGCGCAGGGGGGCTATGGCTACACCTTC.

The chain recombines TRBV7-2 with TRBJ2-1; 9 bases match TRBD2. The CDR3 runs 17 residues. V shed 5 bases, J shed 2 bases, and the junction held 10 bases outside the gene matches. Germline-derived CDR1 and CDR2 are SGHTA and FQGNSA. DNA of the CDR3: TGTGCCAGCAGCCCGCTACAGCGGGGGGCGACCTACAATGAGCAGTTCTTC. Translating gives CASSPLQRGATYNEQFF. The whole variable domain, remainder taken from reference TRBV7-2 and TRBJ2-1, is GAGVSQSPSNKVTEKGKDVELRCDPISGHTALYWYRQSLGQGLEFLIYFQGNSAPDKSGLPSDRFSAERTGGSVSTLTIQRTQQEDSAVYLCASSPLQRGATYNEQFFGPGTRLTVL.

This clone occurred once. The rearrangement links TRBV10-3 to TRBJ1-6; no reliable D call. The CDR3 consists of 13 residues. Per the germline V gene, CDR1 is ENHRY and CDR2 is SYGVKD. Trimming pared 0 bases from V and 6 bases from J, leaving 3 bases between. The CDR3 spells CAISESLNSPLHF. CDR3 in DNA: TGTGCCATCAGTGAGTCCCTTAATTCACCCCTCCACTTT.

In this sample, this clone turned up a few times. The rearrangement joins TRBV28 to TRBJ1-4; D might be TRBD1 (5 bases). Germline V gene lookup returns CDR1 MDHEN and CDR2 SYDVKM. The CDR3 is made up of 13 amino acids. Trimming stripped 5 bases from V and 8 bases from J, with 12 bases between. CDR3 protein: CASSPTDSEKLFF. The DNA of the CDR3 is TGTGCCAGCAGTCCGACAGACTCCGAAAAACTGTTTTTT. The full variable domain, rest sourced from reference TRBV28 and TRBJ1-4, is DVKVTQSSRYLVKRTGEKVFLECVQDMDHENMFWYRQDPGLGLRLIYFSYDVKMKEKGDIPEGYSVSREKKERFSLILESASTNQTSMYLCASSPTDSEKLFFGSGTQLSVL.

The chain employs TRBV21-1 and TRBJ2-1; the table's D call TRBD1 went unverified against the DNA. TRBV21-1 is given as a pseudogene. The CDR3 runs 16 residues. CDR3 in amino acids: CASSKAVGGTGDEQFF. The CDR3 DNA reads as TGTGCCAGCAGCAAAGCGGTCGGTGGGACAGGGGATGAGCAGTTCTTC.

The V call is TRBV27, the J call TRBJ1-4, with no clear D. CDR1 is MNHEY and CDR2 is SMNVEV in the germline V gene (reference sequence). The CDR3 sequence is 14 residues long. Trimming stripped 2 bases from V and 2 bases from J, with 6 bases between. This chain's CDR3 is CASSLGTTNEKLFF. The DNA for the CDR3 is TGTGCCAGCAGTTTAGGCACGACTAATGAAAAACTGTTTTTT.

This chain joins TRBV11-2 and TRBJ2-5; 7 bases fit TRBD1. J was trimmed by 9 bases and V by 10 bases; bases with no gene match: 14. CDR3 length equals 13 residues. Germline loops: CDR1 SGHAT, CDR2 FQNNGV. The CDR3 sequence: CATTQDRTNAQYF. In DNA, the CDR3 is TGTGCCACTACCCAGGACAGGACCAATGCCCAGTACTTC.